The clone carrying this T cell receptor beta chain appeared many times. The data are from a study of prognosis after radiotherapy for stage I lung cancer. Genomic DNA was subjected to two-round multiplex PCR for amplification of TCR beta CDR3. Used in first-round PCR were primers specific to each TRBV and TRBJ gene. Using its own MiXCR run on the multiplex PCR reads, TCRdb lists one record per CDR3 protein. The sample contains around 15,000 distinct CDR3 sequences, over 15% of which appear only once. From germline, CDR1 is KGHDR and CDR2 SFDVKD. This CDR3 has 14 residues. V lost 4 bases to trimming and J lost 9 bases; unmatched junction nucleotides: 5.

This TCR derives from a donor aged 50 or older with non-small cell lung cancer. The source was PBMCs, collected before or after stereotactic body radiation therapy (not recorded which). The chain links TRBV24-1 to TRBJ2-1, with 10 bases matching TRBD2. The CDR3 bases are TGTGCCACCAGTGAGAGCGGGAGGGCCTTTGAGCAGTTCTTC. Its protein is CATSESGRAFEQFF.